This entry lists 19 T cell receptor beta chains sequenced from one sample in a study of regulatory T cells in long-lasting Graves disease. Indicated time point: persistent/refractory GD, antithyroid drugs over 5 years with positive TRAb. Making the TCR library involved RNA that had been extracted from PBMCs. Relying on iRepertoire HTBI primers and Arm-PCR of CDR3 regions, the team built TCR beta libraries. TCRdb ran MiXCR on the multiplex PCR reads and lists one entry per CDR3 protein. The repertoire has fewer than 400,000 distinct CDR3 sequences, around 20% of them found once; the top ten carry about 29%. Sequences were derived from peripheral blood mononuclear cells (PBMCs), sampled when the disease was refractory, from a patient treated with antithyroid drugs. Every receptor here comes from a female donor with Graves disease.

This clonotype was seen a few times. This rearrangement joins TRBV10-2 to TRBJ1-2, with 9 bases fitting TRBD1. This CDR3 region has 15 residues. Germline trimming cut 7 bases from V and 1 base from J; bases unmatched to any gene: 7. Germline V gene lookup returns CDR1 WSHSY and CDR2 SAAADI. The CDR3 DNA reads TGCGCCAGCAAACTCTACAGGGGGCATAACTATGGCTACACCTTC. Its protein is CASKLYRGHNYGYTF.

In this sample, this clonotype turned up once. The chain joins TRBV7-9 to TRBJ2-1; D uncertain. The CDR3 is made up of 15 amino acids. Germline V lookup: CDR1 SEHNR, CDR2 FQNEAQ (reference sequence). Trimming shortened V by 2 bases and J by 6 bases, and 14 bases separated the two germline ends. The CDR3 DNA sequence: TGTGCCAGCAGCTTAATTCGACGGATTCCCAATGAGCAGTTCTTC. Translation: CASSLIRRIPNEQFF.

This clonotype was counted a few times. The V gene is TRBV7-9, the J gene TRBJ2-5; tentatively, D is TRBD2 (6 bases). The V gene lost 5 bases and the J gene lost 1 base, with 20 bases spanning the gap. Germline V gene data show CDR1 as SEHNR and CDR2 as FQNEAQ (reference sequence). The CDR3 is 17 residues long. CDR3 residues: CASSPRRRLGSQETQYF. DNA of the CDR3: TGTGCCAGCAGCCCGCGCCGAAGACTAGGGAGCCAAGAGACCCAGTACTTC.

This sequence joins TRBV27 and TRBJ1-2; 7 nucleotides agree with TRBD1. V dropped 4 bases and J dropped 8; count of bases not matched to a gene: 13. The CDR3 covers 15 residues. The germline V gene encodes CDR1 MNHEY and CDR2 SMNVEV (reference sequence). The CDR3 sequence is CASSSLDRPNPGYTF. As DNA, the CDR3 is TGTGCCAGCAGTTCCCTGGACAGGCCTAACCCGGGCTACACCTTC.

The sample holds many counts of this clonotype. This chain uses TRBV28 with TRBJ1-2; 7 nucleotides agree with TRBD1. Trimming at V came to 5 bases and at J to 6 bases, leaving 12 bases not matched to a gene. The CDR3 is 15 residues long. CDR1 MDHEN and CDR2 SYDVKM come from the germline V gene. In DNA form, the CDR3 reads TGTGCCAGCAGTCCCCGGGACAGTCTGTGGGATGGCTACACCTTC. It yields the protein CASSPRDSLWDGYTF.

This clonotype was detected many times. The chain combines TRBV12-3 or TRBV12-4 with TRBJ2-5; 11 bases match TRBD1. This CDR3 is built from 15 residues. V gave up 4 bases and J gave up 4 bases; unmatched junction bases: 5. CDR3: CASSYRTGGRETQYF. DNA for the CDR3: TGTGCCAGCAGTTACAGGACAGGGGGCCGAGAGACCCAGTACTTC.

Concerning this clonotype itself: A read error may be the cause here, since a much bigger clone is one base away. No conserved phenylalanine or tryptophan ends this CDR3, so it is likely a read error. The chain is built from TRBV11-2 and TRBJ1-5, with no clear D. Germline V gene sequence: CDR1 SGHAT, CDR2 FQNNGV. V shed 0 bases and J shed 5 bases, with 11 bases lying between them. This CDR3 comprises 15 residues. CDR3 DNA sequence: TGTGCCAGCAGCTTAGAAATGGACGGCTATCAGCCCCAGCATTCT. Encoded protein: CASSLEMDGYQPQHS.

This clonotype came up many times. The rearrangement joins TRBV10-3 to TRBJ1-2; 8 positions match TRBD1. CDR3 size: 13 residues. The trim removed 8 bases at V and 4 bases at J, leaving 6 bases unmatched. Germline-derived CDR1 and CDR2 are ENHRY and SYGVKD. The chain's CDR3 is CAIEEDRGYGYTF. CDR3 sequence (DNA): TGTGCCATCGAGGAAGACAGGGGCTATGGCTACACCTTC.

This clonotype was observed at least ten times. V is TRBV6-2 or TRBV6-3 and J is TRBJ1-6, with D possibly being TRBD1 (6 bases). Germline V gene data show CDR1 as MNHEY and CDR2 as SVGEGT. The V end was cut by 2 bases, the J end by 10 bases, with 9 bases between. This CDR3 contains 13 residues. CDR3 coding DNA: TGTGCCAGCAGTTACCTCAGGGGCTCACCCCTCCACTTT. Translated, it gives CASSYLRGSPLHF.

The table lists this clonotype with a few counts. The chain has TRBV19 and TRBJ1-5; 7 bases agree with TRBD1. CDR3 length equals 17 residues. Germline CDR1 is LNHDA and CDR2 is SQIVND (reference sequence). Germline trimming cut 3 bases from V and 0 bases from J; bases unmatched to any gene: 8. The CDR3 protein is CASSIFSGGSSNQPQHF. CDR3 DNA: TGTGCCAGTAGTATTTTCTCAGGGGGAAGTAGCAATCAGCCCCAGCATTTT. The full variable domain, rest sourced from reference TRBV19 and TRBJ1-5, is DGGITQSPKYLFRKEGQNVTLSCEQNLNHDAMYWYRQDPGQGLRLIYYSQIVNDFQKGDIAEGYSVSREKKESFPLTVTSAQKNPTAFYLCASSIFSGGSSNQPQHFGDGTRLSIL.

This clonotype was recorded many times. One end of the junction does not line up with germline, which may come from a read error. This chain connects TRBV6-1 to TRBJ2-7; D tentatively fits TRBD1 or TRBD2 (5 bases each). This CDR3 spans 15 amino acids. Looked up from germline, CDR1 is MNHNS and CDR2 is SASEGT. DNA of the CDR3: TGTGCCAGCAGCGAAGTGCCGGGACCTTCCTACGAGCAGTACTTC. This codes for CASSEVPGPSYEQYF.

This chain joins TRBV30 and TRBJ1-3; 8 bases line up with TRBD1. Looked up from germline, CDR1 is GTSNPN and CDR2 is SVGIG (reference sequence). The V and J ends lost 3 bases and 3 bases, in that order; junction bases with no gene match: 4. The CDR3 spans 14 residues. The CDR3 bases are TGTGCCTGGAGCCAGGGGGCTGGTGGAAACACCATATATTTT. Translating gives CAWSQGAGGNTIYF.

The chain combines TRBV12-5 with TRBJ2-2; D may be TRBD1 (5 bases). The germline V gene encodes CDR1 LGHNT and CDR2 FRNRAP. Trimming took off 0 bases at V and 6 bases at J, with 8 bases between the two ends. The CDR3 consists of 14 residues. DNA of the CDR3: TGTGCTAGTGGTTTGGTAGGGGCCGCCGGGGAGCTGTTTTTT. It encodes CASGLVGAAGELFF.

The CDR3 region is CASSFETGELFF. In nucleotides, the CDR3 is TGTGCCAGCAGCTTCGAGACCGGGGAGCTGTTTTTT. The gene calls are TRBV7-9 and TRBJ2-2, with D unresolved. This CDR3 region has 12 residues. The germline V and J ends were trimmed by 3 bases and 5 bases, with 4 bases remaining between them. CDR1 SEHNR and CDR2 FQNEAQ come from the germline V gene (reference sequence).

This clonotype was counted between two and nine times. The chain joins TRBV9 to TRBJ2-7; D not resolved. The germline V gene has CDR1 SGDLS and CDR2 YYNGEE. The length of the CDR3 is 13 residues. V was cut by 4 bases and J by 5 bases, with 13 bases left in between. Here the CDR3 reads CASSPWGRDEQYF. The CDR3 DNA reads TGTGCCAGCAGCCCCTGGGGTAGGGACGAGCAGTACTTC.

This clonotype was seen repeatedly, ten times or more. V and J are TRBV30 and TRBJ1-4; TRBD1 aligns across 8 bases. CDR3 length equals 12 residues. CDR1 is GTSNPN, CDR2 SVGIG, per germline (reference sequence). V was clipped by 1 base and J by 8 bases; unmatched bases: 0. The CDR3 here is CAWSGQGEKLFF. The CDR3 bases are TGTGCCTGGAGTGGACAGGGGGAAAAACTGTTTTTT. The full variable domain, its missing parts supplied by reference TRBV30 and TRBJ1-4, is SQTIHQWPATLVQPVGSPLSLECTVEGTSNPNLYWYRQAAGRGLQLLFYSVGIGQISSEVPQNLSASRPQDRQFILSSKKLLLSDSGFYLCAWSGQGEKLFFGSGTQLSVL.

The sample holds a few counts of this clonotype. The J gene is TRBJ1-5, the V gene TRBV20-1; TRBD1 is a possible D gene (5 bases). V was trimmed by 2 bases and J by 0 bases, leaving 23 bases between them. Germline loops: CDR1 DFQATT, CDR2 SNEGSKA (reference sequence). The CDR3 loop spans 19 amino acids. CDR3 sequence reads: CSARRTAGVGGYSNQPQHF. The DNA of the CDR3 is TGCAGTGCTAGACGAACGGCGGGTGTGGGGGGTTATAGCAATCAGCCCCAGCATTTT.

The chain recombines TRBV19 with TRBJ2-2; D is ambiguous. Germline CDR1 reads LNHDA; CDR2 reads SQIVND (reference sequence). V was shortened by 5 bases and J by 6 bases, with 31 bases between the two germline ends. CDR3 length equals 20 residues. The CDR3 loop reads CASSENPSLFLRRFPGELFF. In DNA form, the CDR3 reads TGTGCCAGTAGTGAAAACCCCTCACTTTTTCTACGAAGGTTTCCCGGGGAGCTGTTTTTT.

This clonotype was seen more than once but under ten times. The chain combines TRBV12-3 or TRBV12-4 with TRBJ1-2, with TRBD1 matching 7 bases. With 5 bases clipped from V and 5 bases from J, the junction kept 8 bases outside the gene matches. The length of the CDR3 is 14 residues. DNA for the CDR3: TGTGCCAGCAGTCCCGGGACAGTCACTTATGGCTACACCTTC. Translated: CASSPGTVTYGYTF.